One and the same sample provided the 30 T cell receptor beta chains below, sequenced in a study of cytomegalovirus exposure and HLA in healthy donors. The PCR had 60 Vbeta and 13 Jbeta primers. The data were produced by immunoSEQ multiplex PCR, yet TCRdb's version contains in-frame clones alone and is incomplete. The sample yields about 130,000 clones, more than 70% seen once. Sequencing used PBMCs. Receptors were obtained from a human donor in good health.

The genes are TRBV7-8 and TRBJ1-2; the match to TRBD1 covers 7 bases. The CDR3 contains 17 residues. The V gene's germline CDR1 is SGHVS and CDR2 FQNEAQ. J lost 7 bases, V lost 0 bases, and 14 bases had no gene match. CDR3 loop: CASSLAESGQKQGGYTF. The CDR3 DNA sequence: TGTGCCAGCAGCTTAGCGGAGTCGGGACAGAAACAGGGTGGCTACACCTTC.

The J gene is TRBJ1-2, the V gene TRBV18, with unresolved D. V gave up 0 bases and J gave up 4 bases, with 6 bases separating them. Germline assignment: CDR1 KGHSH and CDR2 LQKENI. The CDR3 contains 13 residues. The CDR3, as DNA: TGTGCCAGCTCACCACCGACACTCTATGGCTACACCTTC. Translation: CASSPPTLYGYTF.

The V and J genes are TRBV10-3 and TRBJ1-2; D perhaps matches TRBD1 (6 bases). Germline CDR1 and CDR2: ENHRY and SYGVKD. The CDR3 is made up of 14 amino acids. V gave up 2 bases and J gave up 4 bases, with 11 bases separating them. The CDR3 spells CAISEPGAVYGYTF. CDR3 in DNA: TGTGCCATCAGTGAGCCAGGGGCCGTCTATGGCTACACCTTC.

The chain carries TRBV7-8 and TRBJ2-5, with D perhaps TRBD1 (5 bases). CDR1 and CDR2 (germline): SGHVS, FQNEAQ. This CDR3 comprises 14 residues. V was pared by 5 bases and J by 4 bases, with 14 bases between. The CDR3 DNA reads TGTGCCAGCAGCCCACTCAGGGATCCAGAGACCCAGTACTTC. Protein product: CASSPLRDPETQYF. The full variable domain, rest sourced from reference TRBV7-8 and TRBJ2-5, is GAGVSQSPRYKVAKRGQDVALRCDPISGHVSLFWYQQALGQGPEFLTYFQNEAQLDKSGLPSDRFFAERPEGSVSTLKIQRTQQEDSAVYLCASSPLRDPETQYFGPGTRLLVL.

The chain employs TRBV9 and TRBJ2-2, with 8 nucleotides matching TRBD2. This CDR3 is built from 14 residues. Germline V lookup: CDR1 SGDLS, CDR2 YYNGEE. Germline trimming cut 3 bases from V and 6 bases from J; bases unmatched to any gene: 4. This chain's CDR3 is CASSAYSGAGELFF. CDR3 nucleotides: TGTGCCAGCAGCGCCTATAGCGGGGCCGGGGAGCTGTTTTTT.

The rearrangement uses TRBV7-8 and TRBJ1-5; 10 bases fit TRBD1. The ends lost 2 bases at V and 4 bases at J; junction bases unmatched: 8. The CDR3 has 17 residues. Germline loops: CDR1 SGHVS, CDR2 FQNEAQ. The CDR3 DNA sequence: TGTGCCAGCAGCTTATTTGGCGGGGGACAGGGGAATCAGCCCCAGCATTTT. Protein: CASSLFGGGQGNQPQHF.

This clone showed up just once. The rearrangement joins TRBV19 to TRBJ1-2; the D is unclear. The CDR3 runs 15 residues. V was clipped by 3 bases and J by 5 bases, with 16 bases between them. Germline-derived CDR1 and CDR2 are LNHDA and SQIVND (reference sequence). The CDR3 protein is CASSIESGRGYGYTF. DNA for the CDR3: TGTGCCAGTAGTATTGAGTCGGGAAGAGGTTATGGCTACACCTTC.

V usage is TRBV29-1 and J usage is TRBJ2-2, with D perhaps matching TRBD1 (6 bases). The CDR3 has 15 residues. Germline CDR1 and CDR2: SQVTM and ANQGSEA. V lost 2 bases and J lost 4, with 14 bases in between. CDR3: CSVEFPDRTTGELFF. CDR3 coding DNA: TGCAGCGTTGAATTCCCTGACAGGACCACCGGGGAGCTGTTTTTT.

The CDR3 protein is CASSTRTGGVNGYTF. In nucleotides, the CDR3 is TGTGCCAGTAGTACCCGGACAGGAGGAGTCAATGGCTACACCTTC. The chain links TRBV19 to TRBJ1-2; the match to TRBD1 covers 7 bases. Germline V gene lookup returns CDR1 LNHDA and CDR2 SQIVND (reference sequence). The CDR3 totals 15 residues. V lost 4 bases to trimming and J lost 6 bases; unmatched junction nucleotides: 11. Together with reference TRBV19 and TRBJ1-2, the CDR3 gives the full variable domain: DGGITQSPKYLFRKEGQNVTLSCEQNLNHDAMYWYRQDPGQGLRLIYYSQIVNDFQKGDIAEGYSVSREKKESFPLTVTSAQKNPTAFYLCASSTRTGGVNGYTFGSGTRLTVV.

This rearrangement joins TRBV9 to TRBJ1-1; D is uncertain. This CDR3 is 13 amino acids long. Trimming shortened V by 3 bases and J by 1 base, and 7 bases separated the two germline ends. The germline CDR1 and CDR2 sequences are SGDLS and YYNGEE. The CDR3 loop reads CASSGHSNTEAFF. CDR3 in DNA: TGTGCCAGCAGCGGACATTCGAACACTGAAGCTTTCTTT. Complete variable domain (other parts from reference TRBV9 and TRBJ1-1): DSGVTQTPKHLITATGQRVTLRCSPRSGDLSVYWYQQSLDQGLQFLIQYYNGEERAKGNILERFSAQQFPDLHSELNLSSLELGDSALYFCASSGHSNTEAFFGQGTRLTVV.

This chain uses TRBV27 with TRBJ2-1; 9 nucleotides line up with TRBD1. V was pared by 6 bases and J by 8 bases, with 8 bases of the junction left unmatched. Germline values: CDR1 MNHEY, CDR2 SMNVEV (reference sequence). The length of the CDR3 is 14 residues. In nucleotides, the CDR3 is TGTGCCAGCAGCAGGGGACAGGGAATCGATGAGCAGTTCTTC. It specifies CASSRGQGIDEQFF.

The chain carries TRBV5-6 and TRBJ1-6; a possible D gene is TRBD1 (5 bases). The CDR3 extends over 12 amino acids. The V and J ends lost 3 bases and 10 bases respectively, with 8 bases between them. The germline V gene has CDR1 SGHDT and CDR2 YYEEEE. The DNA for the CDR3 is TGTGCCAGCAGCTCCCAGGGATCACCCCTCCACTTT. It yields the protein CASSSQGSPLHF.

The chain uses TRBV19 and TRBJ1-2, with unresolved D. V gave up 3 bases and J gave up 0 bases, with 8 bases separating them. Germline V lookup: CDR1 LNHDA, CDR2 SQIVND (reference sequence). CDR3 length equals 14 residues. CDR3 DNA sequence: TGTGCCAGTAGTATCGTCCTTACTAACTATGGCTACACCTTC. It specifies CASSIVLTNYGYTF.

The rearrangement links TRBV5-6 to TRBJ2-2; tentative D call: TRBD1 (5 bases). V dropped 2 bases and J dropped 3 bases, with 11 bases sitting between them. Germline loops: CDR1 SGHDT, CDR2 YYEEEE. The CDR3 runs to 15 residues. DNA of the CDR3: TGTGCCAGCAGCTTTCTAGGACAATACACCGGGGAGCTGTTTTTT. Its translation is CASSFLGQYTGELFF.

The chain combines TRBV7-6 with TRBJ2-7; D remains ambiguous. The germline V and J ends were trimmed by 1 base and 4 bases, with 14 bases remaining between them. The CDR3 is made up of 15 amino acids. CDR1 and CDR2 (germline): SGHVS, FNYEAQ. The chain's CDR3 is CASSLEMSTYYEQYF. The CDR3 coding sequence is TGTGCCAGCAGCTTAGAAATGAGCACCTATTACGAGCAGTACTTC.

The rearrangement uses TRBV5-4 and TRBJ1-6; tentative D call: TRBD1 (6 bases). Germline assignment: CDR1 SGHNT and CDR2 YYREEE (reference sequence). Trimming shortened V by 3 bases and J by 7 bases, and 11 bases separated the two germline ends. CDR3 length equals 14 residues. The CDR3 region is CASSSNRANSPLHF. CDR3 in DNA: TGTGCCAGCAGCTCTAACAGGGCCAATTCACCCCTCCACTTT.

V usage is TRBV7-9 and J usage is TRBJ2-4, with a weak D call TRBD1 (6 bases). There are 16 residues in the CDR3. CDR1 and CDR2 (germline): SEHNR, FQNEAQ (reference sequence). Deletions cut 1 base from V and 9 bases from J, with 19 bases between. Written as DNA, the CDR3 is TGTGCCAGCAGCTTAGGTAGGACAGAGATATCAGGCATTCAGTACTTC. Amino acids: CASSLGRTEISGIQYF.

The sample holds a few counts of this clone. The rearrangement uses TRBV6-5 and TRBJ1-2; maybe TRBD1 (6 bases). The CDR3 covers 15 residues. The V end lost 2 bases, the J end lost 7 bases, and 17 bases lay between the germline ends. The germline V gene encodes CDR1 MNHEY and CDR2 SVGAGI. The CDR3 here is CASSYTRGGVPGYTF. The CDR3 coding sequence is TGTGCCAGCAGTTACACTCGGGGGGGCGTGCCTGGCTACACCTTC.

The gene calls are TRBV28 and TRBJ1-2; a weak D match, TRBD1 (5 bases). Germline V gene data show CDR1 as MDHEN and CDR2 as SYDVKM. Trimming pared 6 bases from V and 10 bases from J, leaving 12 bases between. This CDR3 has 11 amino acids. The CDR3 nucleotides read TGTGCCAGCAGCTCAGGGTACGACTACACCTTC. Its protein product is CASSSGYDYTF.

The rearrangement uses TRBV28 and TRBJ2-5, with D possibly matching TRBD2 (6 bases). From germline, CDR1 is MDHEN and CDR2 SYDVKM. Trimming left V 8 bases short and J 5 bases short, with 21 bases between. The CDR3 loop spans 15 amino acids. This chain's CDR3 is CASGPTSTVSETQYF. The CDR3 DNA reads TGTGCCAGCGGACCCACTAGCACGGTTTCCGAGACCCAGTACTTC.

The chain recombines TRBV5-1 with TRBJ1-2, with 8 bases lining up with TRBD1. The germline CDR1 and CDR2 sequences are SGHRS and YFSETQ. This CDR3 spans 14 amino acids. V shed 4 bases, J shed 6 bases, and the junction held 8 bases outside the gene matches. CDR3 sequence (DNA): TGCGCCAGCAGCACCGGACAGGGCCAGGATGGCTACACCTTC. It encodes CASSTGQGQDGYTF.

V is TRBV27 and J is TRBJ1-2; the match to TRBD1 covers 7 bases. This CDR3 has 13 amino acids. With 4 bases clipped from V and 4 bases from J, the junction kept 3 bases outside the gene matches. In germline, CDR1 is MNHEY, CDR2 SMNVEV (reference sequence). CDR3 protein: CASSSTGFYGYTF. CDR3 nucleotides: TGTGCCAGCAGTTCGACAGGGTTCTATGGCTACACCTTC.

The J gene is TRBJ2-5, the V gene TRBV6-1, with 11 bases fitting TRBD1. V lost 5 bases to trimming and J lost 4 bases; unmatched junction nucleotides: 6. Germline CDR1 MNHNS, CDR2 SASEGT. This CDR3 comprises 15 residues. This chain's CDR3 is CASSRTGGLGETQYF. The CDR3 nucleotides are TGTGCCAGCAGTCGGACAGGGGGCCTTGGAGAGACCCAGTACTTC.

The rearrangement uses TRBV19 and TRBJ1-1, with D maybe TRBD1 (5 bases). The CDR3 runs 17 residues. Germline CDR1 LNHDA, CDR2 SQIVND (reference sequence). The V gene lost 6 bases and the J gene lost 1 base, with 21 bases spanning the gap. The CDR3 loop is CASSTTVSGAGNTEAFF. DNA for the CDR3: TGTGCCAGTAGCACCACCGTCAGCGGGGCTGGGAACACTGAAGCTTTCTTT. Based on the CDR3 plus reference TRBV19 and TRBJ1-1, the full variable domain is DGGITQSPKYLFRKEGQNVTLSCEQNLNHDAMYWYRQDPGQGLRLIYYSQIVNDFQKGDIAEGYSVSREKKESFPLTVTSAQKNPTAFYLCASSTTVSGAGNTEAFFGQGTRLTVV.

The J gene is TRBJ1-2, the V gene TRBV25-1, with a possible D match to TRBD1 (5 bases). The V and J ends lost 4 bases and 8 bases respectively, with 29 bases between them. Germline CDR1 MGHDK, CDR2 SYGVNS. This CDR3 has 18 residues. Here the CDR3 reads CASSAVDETTVLNGGYTF. The DNA for the CDR3 is TGTGCCAGCAGTGCCGTAGATGAAACGACAGTTCTTAATGGGGGCTACACCTTC.

V usage is TRBV4-2 and J usage is TRBJ2-7; 8 nucleotides line up with TRBD2. The CDR3 runs 14 residues. Germline loops: CDR1 LGHNA, CDR2 YNFKEQ. The ends lost 4 bases at V and 2 bases at J; junction bases unmatched: 4. The CDR3: CASSRDGGAYEQYF. DNA of the CDR3: TGTGCCAGCAGCCGGGACGGGGGGGCCTACGAGCAGTACTTC.

J is TRBJ1-1 and V is TRBV7-2; 7 bases align to TRBD1. This CDR3 spans 14 amino acids. Germline V gives CDR1 SGHTA, CDR2 FQGNSA. J lost 3 bases, V lost 5 bases, and 6 bases had no gene match. This chain's CDR3 is CASSLTGEYTEAFF. In DNA form, the CDR3 reads TGTGCCAGCAGCCTTACAGGGGAGTACACTGAAGCTTTCTTT.

This clone was seen a handful of times. The chain combines TRBV7-9 with TRBJ1-4; 7 bases are a match to TRBD1. This CDR3 spans 15 amino acids. V gave up 5 bases and J gave up 10 bases; unmatched junction bases: 13. Germline V gene sequence: CDR1 SEHNR, CDR2 FQNEAQ (reference sequence). The CDR3 DNA reads TGTGCCAGCAGCCAAGACAGGGAAGGGTCTAGAAAACTGTTTTTT. Protein product: CASSQDREGSRKLFF.

The chain joins TRBV7-9 to TRBJ1-2; weak D call: TRBD1 (5 bases). V dropped 0 bases and J dropped 1 base, with 15 bases sitting between them. CDR3 length: 17 residues. Looked up from germline, CDR1 is SEHNR and CDR2 is FQNEAQ (reference sequence). DNA of the CDR3: TGTGCCAGCAGCTTAGCCGGCAGGGTCGACAGTAACTATGGCTACACCTTC. Translation: CASSLAGRVDSNYGYTF.

On this clone: At the DNA level, this CDR3 is encoded by other sequences in the same sample as well. The chain carries TRBV18 and TRBJ2-7; TRBD2 matches at 7 bases. J was trimmed by 0 bases and V by 3 bases; bases with no gene match: 5. In germline, CDR1 is KGHSH, CDR2 LQKENI. This CDR3 comprises 15 residues. The CDR3 is CASSPRAGNSYEQYF. The CDR3 DNA reads as TGTGCCAGCTCACCTAGAGCGGGGAACTCCTACGAGCAGTACTTC. Using reference TRBV18 and TRBJ2-7 for the parts outside the CDR3, the full variable domain is NAGVMQNPRHLVRRRGQEARLRCSPMKGHSHVYWYRQLPEEGLKFMVYLQKENIIDESGMPKERFSAEFPKEGPSILRIQQVVRGDSAAYFCASSPRAGNSYEQYFGPGTRLTVT.